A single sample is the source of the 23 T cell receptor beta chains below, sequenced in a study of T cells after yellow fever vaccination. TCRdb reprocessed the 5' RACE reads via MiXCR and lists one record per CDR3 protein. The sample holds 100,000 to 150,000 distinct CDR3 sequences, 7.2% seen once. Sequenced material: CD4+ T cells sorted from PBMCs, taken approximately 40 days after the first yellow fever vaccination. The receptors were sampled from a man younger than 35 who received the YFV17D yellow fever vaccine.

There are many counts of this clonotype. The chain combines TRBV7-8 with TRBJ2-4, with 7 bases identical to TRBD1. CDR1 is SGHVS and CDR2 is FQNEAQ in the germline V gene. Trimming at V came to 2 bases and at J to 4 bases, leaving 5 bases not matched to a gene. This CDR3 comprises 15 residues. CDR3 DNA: TGTGCCAGCAGCTTACGGTCGGGACAGAAAAACATTCAGTACTTC. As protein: CASSLRSGQKNIQYF.

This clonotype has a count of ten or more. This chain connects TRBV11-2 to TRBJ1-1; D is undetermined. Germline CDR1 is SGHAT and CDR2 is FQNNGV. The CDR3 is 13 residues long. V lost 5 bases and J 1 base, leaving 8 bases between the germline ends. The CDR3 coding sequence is TGTGCCAGCAGCATTACAGAGAACACTGAAGCTTTCTTT. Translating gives CASSITENTEAFF.

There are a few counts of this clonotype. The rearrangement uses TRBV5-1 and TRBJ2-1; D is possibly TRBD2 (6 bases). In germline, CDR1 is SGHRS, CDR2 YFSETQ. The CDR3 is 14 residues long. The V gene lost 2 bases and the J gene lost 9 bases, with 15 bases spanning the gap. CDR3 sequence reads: CASSFSGTRSEQFF. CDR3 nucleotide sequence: TGCGCCAGCAGCTTTTCCGGGACTCGGAGTGAGCAGTTCTTC.

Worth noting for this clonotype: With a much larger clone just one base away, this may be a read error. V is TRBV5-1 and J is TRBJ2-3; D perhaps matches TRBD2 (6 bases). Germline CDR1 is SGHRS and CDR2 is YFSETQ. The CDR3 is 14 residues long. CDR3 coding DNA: TGCACCAGCAGAGTAGCGGTGAGCACAGATACGCAGTATTTT. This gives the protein CTSRVAVSTDTQYF.

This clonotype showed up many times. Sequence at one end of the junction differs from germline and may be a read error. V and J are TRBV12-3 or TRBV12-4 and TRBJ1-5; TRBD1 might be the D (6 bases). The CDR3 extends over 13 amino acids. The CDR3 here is CASGQISNKPQHF. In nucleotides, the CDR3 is TGTGCCAGCGGACAGATTAGCAATAAGCCCCAGCATTTT.

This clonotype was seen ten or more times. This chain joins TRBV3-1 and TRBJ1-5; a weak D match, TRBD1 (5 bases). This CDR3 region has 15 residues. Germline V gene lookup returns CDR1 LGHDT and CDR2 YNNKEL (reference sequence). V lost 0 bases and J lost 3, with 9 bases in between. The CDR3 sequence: CASSQDTGLNQPQHF. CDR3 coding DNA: TGTGCCAGCAGCCAAGACACAGGTCTCAATCAGCCCCAGCATTTT.

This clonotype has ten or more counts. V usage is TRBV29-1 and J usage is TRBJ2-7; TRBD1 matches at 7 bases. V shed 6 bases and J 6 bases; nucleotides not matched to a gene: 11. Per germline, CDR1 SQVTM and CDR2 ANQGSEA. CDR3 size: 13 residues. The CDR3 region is CSVGGQSTSEQYF. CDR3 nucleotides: TGCAGCGTAGGGGGACAGTCAACTAGCGAGCAGTACTTC.

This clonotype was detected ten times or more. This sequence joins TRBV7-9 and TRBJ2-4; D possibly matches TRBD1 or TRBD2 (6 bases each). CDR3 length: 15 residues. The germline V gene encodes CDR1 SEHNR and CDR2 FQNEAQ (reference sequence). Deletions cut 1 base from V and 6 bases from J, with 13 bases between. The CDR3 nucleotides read TGTGCCAGCAGCTTAGACTCTGGAGGGGGAAACATTCAGTACTTC. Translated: CASSLDSGGGNIQYF. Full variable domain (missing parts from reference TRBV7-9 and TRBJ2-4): DTGVSQNPRHKITKRGQNVTFRCDPISEHNRLYWYRQTLGQGPEFLTYFQNEAQLEKSRLLSDRFSAERPKGSFSTLEIQRTEQGDSAMYLCASSLDSGGGNIQYFGAGTRLSVL.

The CDR3 region is CASSLLEAENQPQHF. CDR3 DNA sequence: TGTGCCAGCTCCCTCCTGGAGGCTGAAAATCAGCCCCAGCATTTT. The V gene is TRBV18, the J gene TRBJ1-5; no clear D. CDR1 is KGHSH, CDR2 LQKENI, per germline. The V gene lost 6 bases and the J gene lost 4 bases, with 16 bases spanning the gap. The CDR3 spans 15 residues.

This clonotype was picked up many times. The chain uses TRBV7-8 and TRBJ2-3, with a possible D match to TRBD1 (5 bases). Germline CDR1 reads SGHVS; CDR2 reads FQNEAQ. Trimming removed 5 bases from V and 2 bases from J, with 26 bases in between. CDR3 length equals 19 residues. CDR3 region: CASSKRLDTLSITTDTQYF. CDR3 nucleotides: TGTGCCAGCAGCAAAAGGCTGGACACTCTTTCCATCACCACAGATACGCAGTATTTT.

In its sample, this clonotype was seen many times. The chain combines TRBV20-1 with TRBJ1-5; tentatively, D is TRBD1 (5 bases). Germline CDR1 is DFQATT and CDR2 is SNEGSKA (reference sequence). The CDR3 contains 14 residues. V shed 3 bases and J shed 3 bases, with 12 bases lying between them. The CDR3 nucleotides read TGCAGTGCTAGTAAAGACAGCTTCAATCAGCCCCAGCATTTT. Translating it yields CSASKDSFNQPQHF.

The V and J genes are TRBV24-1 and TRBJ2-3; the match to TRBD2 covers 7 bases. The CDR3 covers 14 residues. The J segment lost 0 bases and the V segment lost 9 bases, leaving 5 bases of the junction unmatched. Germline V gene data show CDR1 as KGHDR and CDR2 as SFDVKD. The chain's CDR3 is CATQLAASTDTQYF. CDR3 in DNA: TGTGCCACCCAGCTAGCGGCTAGCACAGATACGCAGTATTTT.

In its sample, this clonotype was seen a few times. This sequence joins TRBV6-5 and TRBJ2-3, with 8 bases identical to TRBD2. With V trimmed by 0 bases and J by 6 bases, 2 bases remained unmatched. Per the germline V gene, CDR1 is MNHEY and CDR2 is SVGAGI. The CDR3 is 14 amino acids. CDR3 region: CASSYSSGVDTQYF. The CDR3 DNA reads TGTGCCAGCAGTTACTCTAGCGGGGTCGATACGCAGTATTTT.

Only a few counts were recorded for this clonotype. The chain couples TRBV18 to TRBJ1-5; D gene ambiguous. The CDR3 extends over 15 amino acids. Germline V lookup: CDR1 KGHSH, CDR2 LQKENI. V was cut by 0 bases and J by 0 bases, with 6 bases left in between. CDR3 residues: CASSPPGFSNQPQHF. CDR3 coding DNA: TGTGCCAGCTCACCACCGGGATTTAGCAATCAGCCCCAGCATTTT.

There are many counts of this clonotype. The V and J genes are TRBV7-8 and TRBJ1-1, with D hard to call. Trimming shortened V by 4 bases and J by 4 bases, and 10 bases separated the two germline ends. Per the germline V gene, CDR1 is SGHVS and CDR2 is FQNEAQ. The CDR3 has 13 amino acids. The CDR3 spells CASSSLYRTEAFF. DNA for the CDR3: TGTGCCAGCAGCTCATTGTACCGCACTGAAGCTTTCTTT.

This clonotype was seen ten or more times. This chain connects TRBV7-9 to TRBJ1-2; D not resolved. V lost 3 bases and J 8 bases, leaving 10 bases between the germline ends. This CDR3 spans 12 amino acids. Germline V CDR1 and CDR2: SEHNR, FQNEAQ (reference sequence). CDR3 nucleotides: TGTGCCAGCAGCTTGGAGGTGGGGGGCTACACCTTC. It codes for CASSLEVGGYTF.

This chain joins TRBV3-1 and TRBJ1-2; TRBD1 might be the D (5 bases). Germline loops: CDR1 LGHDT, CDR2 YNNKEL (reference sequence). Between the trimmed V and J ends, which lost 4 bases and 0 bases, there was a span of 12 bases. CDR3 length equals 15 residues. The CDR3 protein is CASSPHDRANYGYTF. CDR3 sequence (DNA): TGTGCCAGCAGCCCTCACGACAGAGCTAACTATGGCTACACCTTC.

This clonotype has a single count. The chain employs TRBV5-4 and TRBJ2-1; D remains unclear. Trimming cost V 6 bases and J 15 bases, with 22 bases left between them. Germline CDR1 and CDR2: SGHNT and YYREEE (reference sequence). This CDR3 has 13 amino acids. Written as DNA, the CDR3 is TGTGCCAGCAACGCCGACCCTGGACCGGCGAGGTTCTTC. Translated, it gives CASNADPGPARFF.

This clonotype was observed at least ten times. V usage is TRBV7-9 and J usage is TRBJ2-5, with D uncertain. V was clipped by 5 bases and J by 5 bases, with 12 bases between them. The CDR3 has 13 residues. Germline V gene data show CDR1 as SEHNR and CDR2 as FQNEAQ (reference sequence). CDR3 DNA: TGTGCCAGCAGCCTGGCCGCGGCGGAGACCCAGTACTTC. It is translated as CASSLAAAETQYF.

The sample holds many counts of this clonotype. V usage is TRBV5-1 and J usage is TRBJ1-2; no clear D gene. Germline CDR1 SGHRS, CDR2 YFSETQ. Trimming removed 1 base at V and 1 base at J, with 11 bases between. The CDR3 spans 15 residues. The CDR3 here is CASSLRGENNYGYTF. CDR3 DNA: TGCGCCAGCAGCTTGCGCGGGGAGAATAACTATGGCTACACCTTC.

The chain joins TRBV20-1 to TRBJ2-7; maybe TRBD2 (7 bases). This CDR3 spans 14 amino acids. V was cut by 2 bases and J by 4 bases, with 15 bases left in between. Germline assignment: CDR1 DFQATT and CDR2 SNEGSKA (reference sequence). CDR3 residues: CSARLPGGPYEQYF. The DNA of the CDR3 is TGCAGTGCTAGACTCCCCGGGGGGCCGTACGAGCAGTACTTC.

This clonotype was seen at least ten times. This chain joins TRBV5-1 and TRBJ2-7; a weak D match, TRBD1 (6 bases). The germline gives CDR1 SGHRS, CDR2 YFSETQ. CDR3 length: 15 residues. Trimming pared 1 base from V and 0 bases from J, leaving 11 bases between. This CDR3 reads CASSLKQGSSYEQYF. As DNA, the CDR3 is TGCGCCAGCAGCTTGAAACAGGGCAGCTCCTACGAGCAGTACTTC.

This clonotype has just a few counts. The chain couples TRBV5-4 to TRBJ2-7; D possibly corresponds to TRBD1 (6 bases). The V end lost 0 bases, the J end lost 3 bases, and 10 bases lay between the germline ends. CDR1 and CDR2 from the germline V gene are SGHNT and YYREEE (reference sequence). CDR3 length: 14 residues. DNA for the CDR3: TGTGCCAGCAGCTTGGACGGCAGGGGCTACGAGCAGTACGTC. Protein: CASSLDGRGYEQYV.